This T cell receptor beta chain comes out of a study of T cells in tuberculosis. Study as a whole: The T cells targeted glucose monomycolate, a mycobacterial lipid, via CD1B.

This CDR3 has 15 residues. Trimming removed 6 bases from V and 6 bases from J; junction bases left unmatched: 10. Germline V gene lookup returns CDR1 MNHNS and CDR2 SASEGT. Cells were sorted from thawed PBMC rested overnight and stained with GMM-loaded CD1B tetramer, viability dye and anti-CD3. The CD1B tetramers carried C32 glucose monomycolate purified from Rhodococcus equi. Tetramer-sorted PBMC had been CD14 monocyte-depleted before freezing. The table came from immunoSEQ multiplex PCR; TCRdb's copy has only in-frame clones and leaves some out. This sample yields approximately 100,000 clones, of which roughly 88% are seen a single time; 1.9% belongs to the top ten.

Material: CD1b-GMM tetramer-negative cells sorted from PBMCs. The V and J genes are TRBV6-1 and TRBJ2-2, with 7 bases identical to TRBD1. This clonotype was sampled from an adult woman with latent tuberculosis. The DNA for the CDR3 is TGTGCCAGCAGGGGGTTAGGGGGCCGGGCCGGGGAGCTGTTTTTT. This sequence encodes CASRGLGGRAGELFF.